This T cell receptor beta chain was identified in a study of human T cells and chemical hapten exposure. TCRdb re-analysed the RACE reads in MiXCR, keeping a single row per CDR3 protein. Of about 190,000 distinct CDR3 sequences listed, around a quarter are singletons. The time point denotes: patch test 3, about 24 weeks after DPC sensitization. Regarding treatment: therapeutic diphenylcyclopropenone sensitization with weekly scalp DPC. This clonotype was observed once. The TCR originated in a woman aged 40 to 50 with alopecia areata. Some clones in this sample may be carry-over from other donors' samples. Source: whole blood, taken in connection with sensitization to the hapten diphenylcyclopropenone (DPC).

CDR3 sequence reads: CASLPQSSYEQYF. CDR3 bases: TGTGCCAGCCTCCCCCAGAGCTCCTACGAGCAGTACTTC. The rearrangement links TRBV28 to TRBJ2-7; D uncertain. V was clipped by 8 bases and J by 0 bases, with 11 bases between them. CDR3 size: 13 residues. Germline V gene sequence: CDR1 MDHEN, CDR2 SYDVKM.